The clone carrying this T cell receptor (beta chain) was found a few times. The antigen is undetermined. This record belongs to a study of T cells after yellow fever vaccination. TCRdb re-called the 5' RACE reads with MiXCR, one entry per CDR3 protein. Here the sample spans some 160,000 distinct CDR3 sequences, around 9.3% being singletons. V lost 0 bases to trimming and J lost 1 base; unmatched junction nucleotides: 0. CDR3 length equals 14 residues. Germline values: CDR1 MNHEY, CDR2 SMNVEV (reference sequence). General study findings and limits: Clones that expanded after primary vaccination mostly reappeared after the booster (96% CD4, 70% to 90% CD8).

The source material was CD8+ T cells sorted from PBMCs, sampled 45 days after the yellow fever booster vaccination. This chain uses TRBV27 with TRBJ2-7; 7 nucleotides match TRBD1. This TCR was recovered from a young man who received the YFV17D yellow fever vaccine. The CDR3 coding sequence is TGTGCCAGCAGTTTATCGACAGGGTCCTACGAGCAGTACTTC. Protein product: CASSLSTGSYEQYF.